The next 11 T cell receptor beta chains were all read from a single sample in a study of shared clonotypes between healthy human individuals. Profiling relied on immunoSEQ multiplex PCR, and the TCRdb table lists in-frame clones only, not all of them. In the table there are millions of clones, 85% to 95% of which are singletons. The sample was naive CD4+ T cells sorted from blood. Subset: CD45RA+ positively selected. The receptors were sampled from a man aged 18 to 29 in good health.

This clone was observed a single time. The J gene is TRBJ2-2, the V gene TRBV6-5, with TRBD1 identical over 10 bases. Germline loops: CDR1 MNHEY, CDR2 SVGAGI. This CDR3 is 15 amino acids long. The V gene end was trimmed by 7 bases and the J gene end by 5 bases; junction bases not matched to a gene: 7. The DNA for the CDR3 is TGTGCCAGCACAGTCCCGGGACAGGGGACCGGGGAGCTGTTTTTT. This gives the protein CASTVPGQGTGELFF.

Here the CDR3 reads CASSKTGSYGYTF. The CDR3 DNA reads TGTGCCAGCAGTAAGACAGGGAGCTATGGCTACACCTTC. V and J are TRBV28 and TRBJ1-2, with 7 bases aligning to TRBD1. The CDR3 sequence is 13 residues long. Germline CDR1 MDHEN, CDR2 SYDVKM. V gave up 5 bases and J gave up 4 bases; unmatched junction bases: 4.

The CDR3 region has the DNA TGTGCCAGCGGATACCAGGGCTATGGCTACACCTTC. Protein sequence: CASGYQGYGYTF. The chain recombines TRBV27 with TRBJ1-2; possibly TRBD1 for D (5 bases). The CDR3 is 12 amino acids. In germline, CDR1 is MNHEY, CDR2 SMNVEV (reference sequence). Deletions cut 8 bases from V and 4 bases from J, with 11 bases between.

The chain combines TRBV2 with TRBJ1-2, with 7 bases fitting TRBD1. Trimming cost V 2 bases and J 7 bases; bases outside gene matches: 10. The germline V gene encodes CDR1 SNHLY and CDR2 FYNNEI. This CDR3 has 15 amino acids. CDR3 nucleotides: TGTGCCAGCAGTGAACGGCTTCAGGGGGAGCGTGGCTACACCTTC. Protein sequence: CASSERLQGERGYTF.

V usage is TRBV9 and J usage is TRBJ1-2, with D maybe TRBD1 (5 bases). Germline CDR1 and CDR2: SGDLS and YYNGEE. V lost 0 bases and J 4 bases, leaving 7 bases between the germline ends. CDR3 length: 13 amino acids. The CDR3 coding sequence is TGTGCCAGCAGCGTAGGGGACGTCTATGGCTACACCTTC. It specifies CASSVGDVYGYTF.

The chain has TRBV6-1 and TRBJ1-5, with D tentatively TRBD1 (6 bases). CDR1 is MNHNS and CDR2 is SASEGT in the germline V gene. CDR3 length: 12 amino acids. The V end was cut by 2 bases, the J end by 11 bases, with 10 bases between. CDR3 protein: CASSESGDTQHF. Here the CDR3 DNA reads TGTGCCAGCAGTGAATCGGGGGACACCCAGCATTTT.

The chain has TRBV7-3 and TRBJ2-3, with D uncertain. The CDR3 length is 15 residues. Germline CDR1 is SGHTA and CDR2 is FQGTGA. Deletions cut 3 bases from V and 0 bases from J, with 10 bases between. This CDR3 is CASSLLPLSTDTQYF. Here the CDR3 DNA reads TGTGCCAGCAGCTTGTTGCCACTCAGCACAGATACGCAGTATTTT.

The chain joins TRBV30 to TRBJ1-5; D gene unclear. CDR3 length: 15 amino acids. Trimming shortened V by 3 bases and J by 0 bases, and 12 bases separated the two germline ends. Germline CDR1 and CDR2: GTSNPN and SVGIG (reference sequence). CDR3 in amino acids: CAWSLTAGSNQPQHF. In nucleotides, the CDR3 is TGTGCCTGGAGCCTCACAGCGGGTAGCAATCAGCCCCAGCATTTT.

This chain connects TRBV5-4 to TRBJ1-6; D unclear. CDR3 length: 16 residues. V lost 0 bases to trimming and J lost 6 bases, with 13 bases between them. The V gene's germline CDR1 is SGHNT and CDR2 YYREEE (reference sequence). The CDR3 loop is CASSLADSIGNSPLHF. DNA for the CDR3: TGTGCCAGCAGCTTGGCGGACTCAATCGGTAATTCACCCCTCCACTTT.

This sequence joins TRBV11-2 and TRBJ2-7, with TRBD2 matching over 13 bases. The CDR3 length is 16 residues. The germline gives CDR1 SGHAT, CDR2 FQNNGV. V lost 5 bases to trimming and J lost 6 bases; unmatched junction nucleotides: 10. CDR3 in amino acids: CASSPTSGGASSEQYF. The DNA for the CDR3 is TGTGCCAGCAGCCCTACTAGCGGGGGGGCCTCGTCCGAGCAGTACTTC.

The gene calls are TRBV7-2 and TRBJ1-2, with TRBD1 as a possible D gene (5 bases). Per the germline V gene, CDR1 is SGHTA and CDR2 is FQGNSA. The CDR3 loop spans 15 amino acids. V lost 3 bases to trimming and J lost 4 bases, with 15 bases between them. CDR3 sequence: CASSLGVPGVYGYTF. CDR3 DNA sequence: TGTGCCAGCAGCTTGGGGGTTCCAGGAGTCTATGGCTACACCTTC.